This TCR beta chain is drawn from a study of cytomegalovirus exposure and HLA in healthy donors. Study-wide points: Earlier analysis found most TCR beta V segments productive about 87% or about 30% of the time. Across donors, sequencing depth was assumed by presence/absence analyses to be roughly uniform. Apparent HLA restriction characterized most CMV-associated TCR beta chains in a later analysis. In a later analysis, around 18,000 TCR beta sequences were associated with HLA alleles at 0.05 false discovery rate.

The germline V gene encodes CDR1 MGHRA and CDR2 YSYEKL. This CDR3 region has 15 residues. J lost 2 bases, V lost 3 bases, and 3 bases had no gene match. A note on this clone: Its antigen remains unidentified.

13 Jbeta primers and 60 Vbeta primers were used for the PCR. Profiled with immunoSEQ multiplex PCR; TCRdb holds only in-frame clones, not every one. The table lists about 150,000 clones, approximately 70% of them singletons. The rearrangement joins TRBV4-1 to TRBJ1-5; 8 positions match TRBD1. The sequence came from an older woman in good health and CMV-seronegative. The material sequenced was PBMCs. CDR3 protein: CASSQGGQGNQPQHF. As DNA, the CDR3 is TGCGCCAGCAGCCAGGGGGGACAGGGCAATCAGCCCCAGCATTTT.